The rows below give T cell receptor beta chains drawn from one sample of a study of T cells in localized non-small cell lung cancer. TCRdb's copy holds only in-frame clones and misses some; the assay was immunoSEQ multiplex PCR. The sample holds 35,000 to 45,000 clones, almost 90% seen once. The sample here was peripheral blood, taken before any cancer treatment. Receptor source: a female donor over 55 with stage I squamous cell lung carcinoma. Both conserved end residues are part of each CDR3. A D gene is named only where the DNA matches it firmly. Clone sizes are given selectively: once, few, many, or a class where the clone is expanded.

v_call	j_call	d_call	clone_size	cdr3_aa	cdr3_nt
TRBV5-1	TRBJ2-1	.	.	CASSRSSYNEQFF	TGCGCCAGCTCGAGGAGCTCCTACAATGAGCAGTTCTTC
TRBV2	TRBJ1-1	.	.	CASRGGKGEAFF	TGTGCCAGCAGAGGAGGTAAGGGGGAAGCTTTCTTT
TRBV7-9	TRBJ2-7	TRBD1	.	CASSLGDSQYF	TGTGCCAGCAGCTTAGGGGACAGCCAGTACTTC
TRBV19	TRBJ2-5	TRBD1	.	CASSAGQGPRTQYF	TGTGCCAGTAGTGCCGGACAGGGCCCCAGGACCCAGTACTTC
TRBV7-9	TRBJ2-7	.	.	CASSLASGYNAAEQYF	TGTGCCAGCAGCTTAGCATCGGGTTATAACGCCGCCGAGCAGTACTTC
TRBV7-9	TRBJ2-3	TRBD2	.	CASSLPSGNGDTQYF	TGTGCCAGCAGCTTACCTAGCGGGAACGGAGATACGCAGTATTTT
TRBV4-3	TRBJ2-6	.	.	CASSQEYASGANVLTF	TGCGCCAGCAGCCAAGAATATGCCTCTGGGGCCAACGTCCTGACTTTC
TRBV18	TRBJ2-2	.	few	CASSPGRTTGELFF	TGTGCCAGCTCACCAGGCCGGACCACCGGGGAGCTGTTTTTT
TRBV6-5	TRBJ1-3	TRBD1	.	CASSGDRGNTIYF	TGTGCCAGCAGTGGGGACAGGGGGAACACCATATATTTT
TRBV19	TRBJ2-7	.	.	CASSQGTDYFYEQYF	TGTGCCAGTAGTCAGGGTACTGACTACTTCTACGAGCAGTACTTC
TRBV4-3	TRBJ1-2	.	.	CASSQAAGDGYTF	TGCGCCAGCAGCCAAGCGGCCGGAGATGGCTACACCTTC
TRBV19	TRBJ2-3	.	.	CASSMGQRDTQYF	TGTGCCAGTAGTATGGGTCAGAGGGATACGCAGTATTTT
TRBV7-6	TRBJ2-7	TRBD2	.	CASSPGPGLATEQYF	TGTGCCAGCAGCCCAGGCCCCGGACTAGCGACCGAGCAGTACTTC
TRBV11-3	TRBJ2-3	.	.	CASSLHHSADTQYF	TGTGCCAGCAGCTTACACCACTCGGCAGATACGCAGTATTTT
TRBV7-6	TRBJ2-5	TRBD2	.	CASSSLAGGPSQETQYF	TGTGCCAGCAGCTCGCTAGCGGGAGGGCCGTCCCAAGAGACCCAGTACTTC
TRBV29-1	TRBJ2-3	TRBD2	.	CSVDREGSTDTQYF	TGCAGCGTTGATCGGGAGGGCTCCACAGATACGCAGTATTTT
TRBV11-3	TRBJ2-1	.	once	CASSLVGVNEQFF	TGTGCCAGCAGCTTAGTGGGAGTCAATGAGCAGTTCTTC
TRBV30	TRBJ2-7	.	.	CAGAGQNEQYF	TGTGCCGGGGCCGGACAGAACGAGCAGTACTTC
TRBV9	TRBJ2-3	.	.	CASSVSRRSGTDTQYF	TGTGCCAGCAGCGTTTCGCGGAGGTCTGGCACAGATACGCAGTATTTT
TRBV7-9	TRBJ1-1	.	.	CASSLDTEAFF	TGTGCCAGCAGCTTAGACACTGAAGCTTTCTTT
TRBV10-3	TRBJ1-2	.	.	CAISQGGDGYTF	TGTGCCATCAGTCAAGGGGGTGATGGCTACACCTTC
TRBV19	TRBJ1-2	.	few	CASSIGGYNYGYTF	TGTGCCAGTAGTATAGGAGGATATAACTATGGCTACACCTTC
TRBV10-3	TRBJ2-1	TRBD2	.	CAIKGLAGEGSYNEQFF	TGTGCCATCAAGGGACTAGCGGGAGAGGGGTCCTACAATGAGCAGTTCTTC
TRBV5-1	TRBJ2-1	.	.	CASSFLALARTINEQFF	TGCGCCAGCAGCTTTCTCGCTCTGGCCCGGACAATCAATGAGCAGTTCTTC
TRBV27	TRBJ2-7	.	once	CASSLGRTNYEQYF	TGTGCCAGCAGTTTGGGCAGGACCAACTACGAGCAGTACTTC
TRBV11-3	TRBJ2-3	.	.	CASSLGVDSSDTQYF	TGTGCCAGCAGCTTAGGGGTGGACAGCTCAGATACGCAGTATTTT
TRBV19	TRBJ1-1	.	few	CASSHRAGVKNTEAFF	TGTGCCAGTAGTCATCGGGCTGGGGTAAAGAACACTGAAGCTTTCTTT
TRBV30	TRBJ1-3	.	once	CAWRPPPPRARGTIYF	TGTGCCTGGAGGCCGCCACCCCCAAGGGCACGGGGCACCATATATTTT